This T cell receptor beta chain derives from a study of blood T cell repertoires in COVID-19. Background on the study: Material from acute and convalescent COVID-19 was sourced from the United States, Italy and Spain. In each case, the material was cDNA or gDNA derived from T cells, B-cell-depleted T cells, or PBMCs.

Germline-derived CDR1 and CDR2 are SEHNR and FQNEAQ (reference sequence). With 1 base removed from V and 6 bases from J, the gap between germline ends came to 15 bases. CDR3 size: 15 residues. Under the authors' procedure: Estimation of nucleated cell counts was performed using reference gene primer amplification. Some clones are missing from TCRdb's copy, which holds only in-frame ones; the method was immunoSEQ multiplex PCR. V and J calls and clone size are given by that table; D and trimming were obtained from the DNA. Altogether around 200,000 clones are present, 70% to 90% being singletons, with the ten largest covering around 9.9%.

Sequencing was done on a sample of peripheral blood. The rearrangement uses TRBV7-9 and TRBJ1-1; D unresolved. The receptor was isolated from a human donor with active or convalescent COVID-19. The donor label of this sample is uncertain. CDR3 nucleotide sequence: TGTGCCAGCAGCTTAGGTCAGACACTGGGCCCTGAAGCTTTCTTT. Its protein is CASSLGQTLGPEAFF.